At least ten counts were recorded for the clone carrying this TCR beta chain. Antigen specificity is unknown. This specimen belongs to a study of glioma-infiltrating T cells. Study conclusions and caveats: Very few CDR3 sequences were shared between tissue and blood. Above-expected tissue-blood divergence occurred in all gliomas, most in low-grade ones.

The iRepertoire nested amplicon-rescue multiplex PCR amplified TCR alpha and beta CDR3s from RNA. One-step reverse transcription and amplification started from approximately 100-400 ng of tissue mRNA or PBMC total RNA. TCRdb reprocessed the multiplex PCR reads with MiXCR, giving one entry per CDR3 protein. The table includes approximately 120,000 distinct CDR3 sequences, 20% to 25% detected once. Germline CDR1 is MNHEY and CDR2 is SMNVEV (reference sequence). The CDR3 length is 13 residues. Trimming took off 7 bases at V and 0 bases at J, with 8 bases between the two ends. Sequencing input: glioma tissue, nonneoplastic brain tissue, or PBMCs (not recorded which). This chain uses TRBV27 with TRBJ2-3; no firm D call. The sequence was obtained from a human donor with low-grade glioma or glioblastoma, undergoing nonglioma brain surgery, or in good health (not recorded which). CDR3 sequence reads: CASTLKSTDTQYF. CDR3 coding DNA: TGTGCCAGCACCCTTAAGAGCACAGATACGCAGTATTTT.